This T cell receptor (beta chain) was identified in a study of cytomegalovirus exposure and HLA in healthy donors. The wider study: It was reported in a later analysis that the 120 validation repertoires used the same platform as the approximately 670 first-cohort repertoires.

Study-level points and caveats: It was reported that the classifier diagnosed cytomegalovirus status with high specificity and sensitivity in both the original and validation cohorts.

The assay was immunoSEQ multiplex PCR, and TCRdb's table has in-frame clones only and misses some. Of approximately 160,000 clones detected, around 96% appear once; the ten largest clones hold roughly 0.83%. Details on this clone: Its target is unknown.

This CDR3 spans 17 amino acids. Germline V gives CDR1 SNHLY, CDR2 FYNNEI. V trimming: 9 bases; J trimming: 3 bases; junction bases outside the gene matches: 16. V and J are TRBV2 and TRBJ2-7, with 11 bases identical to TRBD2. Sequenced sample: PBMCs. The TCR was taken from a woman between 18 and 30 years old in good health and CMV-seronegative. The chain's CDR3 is CASFLLAGGLRNYEQYF. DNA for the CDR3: TGTGCCAGTTTCCTATTAGCGGGGGGGTTGCGAAACTACGAGCAGTACTTC.